The source of this T cell receptor beta chain is a study of cytomegalovirus exposure and HLA in healthy donors (dated by TCRdb to the late 2010s). Regarding the complete study: According to a later analysis, the roughly 130 validation repertoires were produced on the same platform as the roughly 600 repertoires of the first cohort. The study was designed to test whether signatures of past pathogen exposure could be identified by cataloging public T cell receptors. A separate validation cohort of more than 100 different subjects was used in addition to the 666-subject first cohort. To predict cytomegalovirus infection status, the study combined high-throughput TCR immunosequencing, statistical association of individual TCRs with disease status, and machine learning. Findings and caveats that apply to the study as a whole: A later analysis lacked HLA typing for the validation cohort, so it scored co-occurrence in that cohort across all 110 or so repertoires. The study listed 170 or so TCR beta chains as associated with cytomegalovirus. Of the cluster scores, 85% to 95% were above 0 in a later analysis, which found that TCRs clustered in the first cohort also tended to co-occur in the roughly 130 validation repertoires. The classifier was reported to diagnose cytomegalovirus status with high specificity and sensitivity in both the original and validation cohorts. Most TCR sequences were seen in very few donors, while some public TCRs were found in many individuals. According to the authors, the approach could potentially be generalized to other disease states and immunological phenotypes. In vitro tests confirmed that three of the cytomegalovirus-associated TCR beta chains recognize cytomegalovirus antigens.

Library creation used the immunoSEQ multiplex PCR assay. As for how the authors treated the data: To diagnose cytomegalovirus status from the catalog of TCR beta chain sequences, a statistical classification framework was built. TCRdb obtained this table from immuneACCESS and retained in-frame rearrangements with V and J assigned. These tables miss some clones; where compared with another copy, unresolved V genes account for less than half of the shortfall, and the remainder is unexplained. The V and J calls and clone size were taken over from that table, and D and trimming were inferred from the DNA. The sample table holds 120,000 to 150,000 clones, of which around 88% were seen once. The ten largest clones add up to around 8% of the sample. The donors were included in the validation cohort of over a hundred subjects, a group kept apart from the approximately 670-subject first cohort. The germline V gene yields SGHRS for CDR1 and YFSETQ for CDR2. The CDR3 starts with the cysteine, ends with the phenylalanine, and has 14 residues. Only CDR3 DNA is held: 42 bases, read in frame from base 1. V and J are truncated by 1 base and 7 bases respectively, leaving an intervening sequence of 12 bases.

For this clone: The specificity of this receptor is unknown. Per-base quality was not reported, and no clone a single base away is much larger than it.

The sample taken for sequencing was PBMCs. The rearranged segments are TRBV5-1 and TRBJ2-4; the D gene remains uncertain. The TCR comes from a woman in her late teens or twenties in good health and CMV-seropositive. The CDR3 region: CASSLWPVENIQYF. The nucleotide sequence is given as TGCGCCAGCAGCTTGTGGCCGGTGGAGAACATTCAGTACTTC.